Listed below are T cell receptor beta chains from one sample, sequenced in a study of Ad26.COV2.S vaccination and SARS-CoV-2 variants. Profiled with immunoSEQ multiplex PCR; TCRdb holds only in-frame clones, not every one. The data hold some 450,000 clones, with roughly 87% observed a single time. The sequenced sample was peripheral blood, obtained in a trial of Ad26.COV2.S vaccine versus placebo. The receptor source for this set is a person aged 18-65 years who received the Ad26.COV2.S COVID-19 vaccine or a placebo. Both conserved end residues are part of each CDR3. The order of the fields is CDR3 protein, CDR3 DNA, V gene, clone size, D gene, J gene. A D gene is named only where the DNA matches it firmly. Size values are once, few and many counts, or a class for expanded clones, and some rows have none.

CDR3: CASSSPDRGVRNTEAFF; DNA: TGTGCCAGCAGTTCCCCGGACAGGGGGGTCCGTAACACTGAAGCTTTCTTT; V: TRBV27; size: NA; D: TRBD1; J: TRBJ1-1
CDR3: CASSPLGQFQETQYF; DNA: TGTGCCAGCTCACCGCTAGGACAGTTCCAAGAGACCCAGTACTTC; V: TRBV18; size: NA; D: NA; J: TRBJ2-5
CDR3: CASNRQGTGELFF; DNA: TGTGCCAGCAATAGACAGGGCACCGGGGAGCTGTTTTTT; V: TRBV2; size: once; D: TRBD1; J: TRBJ2-2
CDR3: CASMGQGIYEQYF; DNA: TGTGCCAGCATGGGACAGGGAATTTACGAGCAGTACTTC; V: TRBV27; size: NA; D: TRBD1; J: TRBJ2-7
CDR3: CASSQDPGAEQYF; DNA: TGCGCCAGCAGCCAAGATCCAGGGGCCGAGCAGTACTTC; V: TRBV4-1; size: NA; D: NA; J: TRBJ2-7
CDR3: CASSPGKGGTDTQYF; DNA: TGTGCCAGCAGCCCAGGAAAAGGCGGCACAGATACGCAGTATTTT; V: TRBV11-1; size: NA; D: NA; J: TRBJ2-3
CDR3: CASSPHEDQPQHF; DNA: TGTGCCAGCAGTCCCCATGAGGATCAGCCCCAGCATTTT; V: TRBV12-3/TRBV12-4; size: NA; D: NA; J: TRBJ1-5
CDR3: CASSNHRGEADTQYF; DNA: TGTGCCAGCAGCAATCACAGGGGGGAAGCAGATACGCAGTATTTT; V: TRBV21-1; size: NA; D: NA; J: TRBJ2-3
CDR3: CASSYMTRANTQYF; DNA: TGTGCCAGCAGTTACATGACCAGGGCTAATACGCAGTATTTT; V: TRBV28; size: NA; D: NA; J: TRBJ2-3
CDR3: CSATPGGEAFF; DNA: TGCAGTGCTACACCGGGCGGGGAAGCTTTCTTT; V: TRBV20-1; size: NA; D: NA; J: TRBJ1-1
CDR3: CATTETGAGANVLTF; DNA: TGTGCCACCACAGAAACAGGGGCTGGGGCCAACGTCCTGACTTTC; V: TRBV24-1; size: NA; D: TRBD1; J: TRBJ2-6
CDR3: CASSLGDSTYEQYF; DNA: TGTGCCAGCAGCTTAGGGGACAGTACCTACGAGCAGTACTTC; V: TRBV7-9; size: NA; D: TRBD1; J: TRBJ2-7
CDR3: CASSPPGTTSNEKLFF; DNA: TGTGCCAGCTCACCACCGGGGACAACTAGTAATGAAAAACTGTTTTTT; V: TRBV18; size: NA; D: NA; J: TRBJ1-4
CDR3: CASSLGGTAYNEQFF; DNA: TGTGCCAGCAGCTTAGGCGGGACTGCTTACAATGAGCAGTTCTTC; V: TRBV7-6; size: NA; D: NA; J: TRBJ2-1
CDR3: CASSPVGGLASALHF; DNA: TGTGCCAGCAGTCCAGTGGGGGGGCTGGCCTCGGCCCTCCACTTT; V: TRBV28; size: few; D: NA; J: TRBJ1-6
CDR3: CASSFTGFEQYF; DNA: TGTGCCAGCAGCTTCACAGGGTTTGAGCAGTACTTC; V: TRBV11-2; size: NA; D: NA; J: TRBJ2-7
CDR3: CASSLSQGAGDNEQFF; DNA: TGTGCCAGCAGTTTATCGCAGGGGGCGGGGGACAATGAGCAGTTCTTC; V: TRBV28; size: NA; D: NA; J: TRBJ2-1
CDR3: CASSQDLAGGSANEQFF; DNA: TGTGCCAGCAGCCAAGACCTAGCGGGAGGATCCGCCAATGAGCAGTTCTTC; V: TRBV3-1/TRBV3-2; size: NA; D: TRBD2; J: TRBJ2-1
CDR3: CASSLGTGVNEQFF; DNA: TGCGCCAGCAGTCTAGGGACAGGGGTCAATGAGCAGTTCTTC; V: TRBV5-1; size: NA; D: TRBD1; J: TRBJ2-1
CDR3: CASTPNEGGILYGYTF; DNA: TGTGCCAGCACCCCGAACGAGGGGGGGATTTTATATGGCTACACCTTC; V: TRBV13; size: NA; D: NA; J: TRBJ1-2
CDR3: CASSAQGNSPLHF; DNA: TGTGCCAGCAGTGCACAGGGAAATTCACCCCTCCACTTT; V: TRBV6-4; size: NA; D: NA; J: TRBJ1-6
CDR3: CATSRDRGRETQYF; DNA: TGTGCCACCAGCAGAGACAGGGGGCGAGAGACCCAGTACTTC; V: TRBV15; size: NA; D: TRBD1; J: TRBJ2-5
CDR3: CASSLVTGMGYNEQFF; DNA: TGCGCCAGCAGCTTGGTGACAGGGATGGGGTACAATGAGCAGTTCTTC; V: TRBV5-1; size: NA; D: TRBD1; J: TRBJ2-1
CDR3: CASSLVGGLVRRETQYF; DNA: TGTGCCAGCAGCTTAGTGGGAGGGTTGGTACGACGAGAGACCCAGTACTTC; V: TRBV11-2; size: NA; D: TRBD2; J: TRBJ2-5
CDR3: CASRSGQASGYTF; DNA: TGTGCCAGCAGGTCGGGACAGGCTTCTGGCTACACCTTC; V: TRBV28; size: NA; D: TRBD1; J: TRBJ1-2
CDR3: CASSYSIVPGELFF; DNA: TGTGCCAGCAGTTACTCGATTGTACCCGGGGAGCTGTTTTTT; V: TRBV6-2/TRBV6-3; size: NA; D: NA; J: TRBJ2-2
CDR3: CASSRPGQGLYEQFF; DNA: TGTGCCAGCAGCAGACCGGGACAGGGGCTTTATGAGCAGTTCTTC; V: TRBV28; size: NA; D: TRBD1; J: TRBJ2-1
CDR3: CASSSGLAGGSYEQYF; DNA: TGTGCCAGCAGCTCGGGACTAGCGGGAGGTTCCTACGAGCAGTACTTC; V: TRBV7-2; size: NA; D: TRBD2; J: TRBJ2-7
CDR3: CASSENTGELFF; DNA: TGTGCCAGCAGTGAAAACACCGGGGAGCTGTTTTTT; V: TRBV6-1; size: NA; D: NA; J: TRBJ2-2
CDR3: CASSVGLAIYEQYF; DNA: TGTGCCAGCAGCGTAGGGCTAGCGATCTACGAGCAGTACTTC; V: TRBV9; size: NA; D: NA; J: TRBJ2-7
CDR3: CASSQEASWAKRGREQFF; DNA: TGCGCCAGCAGCCAAGAGGCAAGCTGGGCTAAACGCGGACGTGAGCAGTTCTTC; V: TRBV4-3; size: NA; D: NA; J: TRBJ2-1
CDR3: CASSQDEIRNEQFF; DNA: TGCGCCAGCAGCCAAGATGAAATCAGAAATGAGCAGTTCTTC; V: TRBV4-1; size: once; D: NA; J: TRBJ2-1
CDR3: CASSFGQGWETQYF; DNA: TGTGCCAGCAGCTTCGGACAGGGATGGGAGACCCAGTACTTC; V: TRBV7-2; size: NA; D: TRBD1; J: TRBJ2-5
CDR3: CASSFPGLAYNEQFF; DNA: TGTGCCAGCAGTTTTCCGGGACTAGCTTACAATGAGCAGTTCTTC; V: TRBV6-2/TRBV6-3; size: NA; D: TRBD2; J: TRBJ2-1
CDR3: CASSLDRNTIYF; DNA: TGCGCCAGCAGCTTGGATCGAAACACCATATATTTT; V: TRBV5-1; size: NA; D: NA; J: TRBJ1-3
CDR3: CASSDGQPTKINQPQHF; DNA: TGTGCCAGCAGCGATGGACAGCCGACTAAGATTAATCAGCCCCAGCATTTT; V: TRBV13; size: few; D: NA; J: TRBJ1-5
CDR3: CASSLVGLAGPTGELFF; DNA: TGTGCCAGCAGTTTGGTTGGACTAGCGGGTCCCACCGGGGAGCTGTTTTTT; V: TRBV27; size: NA; D: TRBD2; J: TRBJ2-2
CDR3: CASSPSKGRNEKLFF; DNA: TGTGCCAGCTCACCAAGCAAGGGGAGGAATGAAAAACTGTTTTTT; V: TRBV18; size: NA; D: NA; J: TRBJ1-4
CDR3: CATLKGDSYEQYF; DNA: TGCGCCACCTTGAAAGGGGACTCCTACGAGCAGTACTTC; V: TRBV10-1; size: once; D: NA; J: TRBJ2-7
CDR3: CASSPQGGNTEAFF; DNA: TGTGCCAGCAGCCCTCAGGGGGGGAACACTGAAGCTTTCTTT; V: TRBV7-3; size: NA; D: TRBD1; J: TRBJ1-1
CDR3: CASHSQGFTGELFF; DNA: TGTGCCAGCCATTCCCAGGGGTTCACCGGGGAGCTGTTTTTT; V: TRBV2; size: once; D: NA; J: TRBJ2-2